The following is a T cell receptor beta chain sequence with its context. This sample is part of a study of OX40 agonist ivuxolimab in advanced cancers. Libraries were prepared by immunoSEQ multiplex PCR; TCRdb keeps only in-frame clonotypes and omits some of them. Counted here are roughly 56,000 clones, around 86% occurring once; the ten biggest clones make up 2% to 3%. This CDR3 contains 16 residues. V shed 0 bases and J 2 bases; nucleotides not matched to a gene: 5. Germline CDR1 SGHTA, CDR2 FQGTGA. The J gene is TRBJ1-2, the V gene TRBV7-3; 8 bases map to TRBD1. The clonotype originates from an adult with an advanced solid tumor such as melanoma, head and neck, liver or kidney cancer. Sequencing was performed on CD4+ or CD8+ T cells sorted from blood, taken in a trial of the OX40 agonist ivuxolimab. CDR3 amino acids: CASSLTSGQENYGYTF. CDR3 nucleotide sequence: TGTGCCAGCAGCTTAACGTCGGGACAGGAGAACTATGGCTACACCTTC.